Listed below are T cell receptor beta chains from one sample, sequenced in a study of a mutant IDH1 vaccine in newly diagnosed glioma. Generated by immunoSEQ multiplex PCR, the TCRdb table keeps only in-frame clones and is missing some. The data show tens of thousands of clones, 90% to 95% seen once. Material: PBMCs, obtained from a glioma patient treated with radiotherapy, temozolomide or both. These receptors all stem from a man aged 25 to 45 with glioma. Both conserved end residues are part of each CDR3.

TRBV25-1,TRBJ2-6,CASSVDSGANVLTF
TRBV7-2,TRBJ1-5,CASSPQPAGAGSNQPQHF
TRBV6-5,TRBJ1-6,CASRRRDRGFSPLHF
TRBV10-3,TRBJ1-1,CAISQGATNTEAFF
TRBV2,TRBJ2-5,CASSEGLAGTQETQYF
TRBV10-3,TRBJ1-5,CAISAQGSNQPQHF
TRBV11-2,TRBJ1-2,CASSPFPDYGYTF
TRBV6-1,TRBJ1-3,CASKLTGGSGNTIYF
TRBV5-1,TRBJ2-7,CASSSGTGTLRSSYEQYF
TRBV5-5,TRBJ2-7,CASSALTSGSADEQYF
TRBV29-1,TRBJ2-2,CSVDITGMETGELFF
TRBV5-1,TRBJ2-3,CASSGGLAGVVSTDTQYF
TRBV5-1,TRBJ1-1,CASTSPGRGGSLEAFF
TRBV10-3,TRBJ2-2,CAISELSGRASGELFF
TRBV7-2,TRBJ2-2,CASRARGRAGELFF
TRBV6-5,TRBJ1-5,CASSYSGALNQPQHF
TRBV4-1,TRBJ1-5,CASSPRGPLAAQPQHF
TRBV6-1,TRBJ1-5,CASKAFGQSGHF
TRBV27,TRBJ2-7,CASSLSPSSYEQYF
TRBV19,TRBJ2-1,CASSMAGGRRNEQFF
TRBV11-3,TRBJ2-7,CASSLGMSEQYF
TRBV2,TRBJ1-1,CASTRQGADTEAFF
TRBV7-9,TRBJ1-2,CASSFYSGGLYGYTF
TRBV30,TRBJ1-2,CAWSLRSLKTNYGYTF
TRBV9,TRBJ1-3,CASSVGQGRGNTIYF